One and the same sample provided the 29 T cell receptor beta chains below, sequenced in a study of tumor-infiltrating lymphocytes in primary liver carcinoma. Co-extracted RNA and DNA came from around 18-30 mg of unsorted bulk tissue. Starting material of 500 to 600 ng total RNA yielded TCR beta cDNA via a constant-region primer. Libraries for TCR beta were built through three nested multiplex PCR rounds, which together made up a slightly modified ARM-PCR procedure. With TRBV1-TRBV30 forward primers and a C-beta reverse primer, the first two PCR rounds were run for around 11 cycles each. TCRdb reprocessed the multiplex PCR reads via MiXCR and lists one record per CDR3 protein. The table includes tens of thousands of distinct CDR3 sequences, around 77% detected once. Sequencing was carried out using liver tumor tissue from sampling region 5. Documented subset: tumor region T5, tumor centre. These TCRs come from a man aged 40-49 years with primary liver carcinoma and hepatitis B virus infection.

A word on this clonotype: This likely comes from a read error, as the CDR3 has no conserved phenylalanine or tryptophan at its end. The chain recombines TRBV11-2 with TRBJ2-7; the match to TRBD2 covers 9 bases. CDR3 size: 16 residues. The germline gives CDR1 SGHAT, CDR2 FQNNGV. The CDR3 sequence: CASNHGTSWLAYEQYY. The DNA for the CDR3 is TGTGCCAGCAACCACGGGACTAGCTGGCTAGCCTACGAACAGTACTAC.

This clonotype has more than one count but fewer than ten. Germline is not matched at one junction end, which may reflect a read error. The chain has TRBV11-1 and TRBJ2-3; D may correspond to TRBD1 or TRBD2 (5 bases each). The CDR3 runs to 19 residues. Germline V gene sequence: CDR1 SGHAT, CDR2 FQDESV (reference sequence). The CDR3 region has the DNA TGTGTCAGCAGCTCTGGGGGAAGCTCTGTTGGAGTCCGCACAGAAACGCAGTATTTT. Its protein product is CVSSSGGSSVGVRTETQYF. Supplemented by reference TRBV11-1 and TRBJ2-3, the full variable domain reads EAEVAQSPRYKITEKSQAVAFWCDPISGHATLYWYRQILGQGPELLVQFQDESVVDDSQLPKDRFSAERLKGVDSTLKIQPAELGDSAMYLCVSSSGGSSVGVRTETQYFGPGTRLTVL.

About this clonotype: Relative to the germline gene, one junction end is altered; a read error may explain this. V and J are TRBV5-6 and TRBJ2-2; D gene uncertain. This CDR3 contains 15 residues. Germline V lookup: CDR1 SGHDT, CDR2 YYEEEE. The CDR3 nucleotides are TGTGCCAGCAGCACCCTACCAGAGAACACTGGGGAGCTGTTTTTT. It yields the protein CASSTLPENTGELFF. The variable domain in full, completed from reference TRBV5-6 and TRBJ2-2, reads DAGVTQSPTHLIKTRGQQVTLRCSPKSGHDTVSWYQQALGQGPQFIFQYYEEEERQRGNFPDRFSGHQFPNYSSELNVNALLLGDSALYLCASSTLPENTGELFFGEGSRLTVL.

Remarks on this clonotype: The conserved phenylalanine or tryptophan normally closing the CDR3 is absent here, so this likely arose from a read error. V and J are TRBV28 and TRBJ2-7; possibly TRBD1 for D (6 bases). Trimming cost V 5 bases and J 3 bases, with 14 bases left between them. The CDR3 loop spans 14 amino acids. Germline CDR1 reads MDHEN; CDR2 reads SYDVKM. Here the CDR3 reads CASSAHRDHYEQYP. The CDR3, as DNA: TGTGCCAGCAGTGCCCACAGGGACCACTACGAGCAGTACCCC.

On this clonotype: One end of the junction is discordant with germline, which a read error may explain. The chain has TRBV6-5 and TRBJ2-5; D unclear. The CDR3 contains 17 residues. Germline lookup yields CDR1 MNHEY and CDR2 SVGAGI. DNA for the CDR3: TGTGGCAGCAGTTACTCGAGCAGTGGCGAGCCCCAAGAGACCCAGTACTTC. Its protein product is CGSSYSSSGEPQETQYF.

Points on this clonotype: Germline is not matched at one junction end, which may reflect a read error. The chain is built from TRBV12-3 or TRBV12-4 and TRBJ2-3; the match to TRBD2 covers 7 bases. CDR3 length equals 15 residues. This chain's CDR3 is CVSEKVRELPDTQYF. CDR3 DNA sequence: TGTGTCAGCGAGAAGGTGCGGGAGTTACCAGATACGCAGTATTTT.

Regarding this clonotype: An end of the junction differs from the germline gene, which may be a read error. The CDR3, as DNA: TGTGCCAGCATCCAAGATAAGGTGAACGGCTACGAGCAGTACTTC. Residues: CASIQDKVNGYEQYF. This chain links TRBV4-2 with TRBJ2-7; D is uncertain. CDR3 size: 15 residues. The V gene's germline CDR1 is LGHNA and CDR2 YNFKEQ.

This clonotype was found a few times. J is TRBJ2-1 and V is TRBV6-6; 9 nucleotides align to TRBD1. J lost 5 bases, V lost 11 bases, and 19 bases had no gene match. The CDR3 length is 17 residues. Germline assignment: CDR1 MNHNY and CDR2 SVGAGI (reference sequence). CDR3 nucleotides: TGTGCCGGTAGTTACTCGGTGGGACAGGGCATACACAATGAGCAGTTCTTC. Translated, it gives CAGSYSVGQGIHNEQFF.

On this clonotype itself: At one of its ends the junction is not consistent with the germline gene, which may arise from a read error. This chain joins TRBV19 and TRBJ1-1; D unresolved. The CDR3 totals 16 residues. Germline CDR1 and CDR2: LNHDA and SQIVND (reference sequence). This CDR3 is CTSNLAGGEGNTEAFF. CDR3 coding DNA: TGTACCAGTAATCTGGCCGGCGGGGAGGGGAACACTGAAGCTTTCTTT. The variable domain in full, completed from reference TRBV19 and TRBJ1-1, reads DGGITQSPKYLFRKEGQNVTLSCEQNLNHDAMYWYRQDPGQGLRLIYYSQIVNDFQKGDIAEGYSVSREKKESFPLTVTSAQKNPTAFYLCTSNLAGGEGNTEAFFGQGTRLTVV.

This clonotype was seen just once. As DNA, the CDR3 is TGTGCCAGCAGCTTAAGACTAGCGGGTAACACGAGCAAGACCCAGTACTTC. The encoded protein is CASSLRLAGNTSKTQYF. The gene calls are TRBV11-2 and TRBJ2-5; 10 bases match TRBD2. The CDR3 extends over 17 amino acids. Trimming removed 2 bases from V and 6 bases from J; junction bases left unmatched: 12. Germline-derived CDR1 and CDR2 are SGHAT and FQNNGV.

With regard to this clonotype: Since no conserved phenylalanine or tryptophan closes the CDR3, a read error is the likely cause. The rearrangement links TRBV6-1 to TRBJ2-1; D not certain. Per germline, CDR1 MNHNS and CDR2 SASEGT. V was cut by 1 base and J by 0 bases, with 7 bases left in between. There are 15 residues in the CDR3. The CDR3 region has the DNA TGTGCCAGCAGTGAAGTACGCAGCTCCTACAATGAGCAGTTCTCT. Residues: CASSEVRSSYNEQFS.

To note about this clonotype: At one end the junction does not follow the germline gene, possibly because of a read error. The chain is built from TRBV12-3 or TRBV12-4 and TRBJ2-7, with D perhaps TRBD1 or TRBD2 (6 bases each). The CDR3 loop spans 15 amino acids. The CDR3: CTSSMGKGGSYEQYF. The CDR3 region has the DNA TGTACCAGCAGTATGGGGAAAGGGGGGTCCTACGAGCAGTACTTC.

About this clonotype: Sequence at one end of the junction differs from germline and may be a read error. The chain employs TRBV11-3 and TRBJ2-1; D not certain. The CDR3 covers 14 residues. Germline V gene data show CDR1 as SGHNT and CDR2 as YENEEA. CDR3 nucleotides: TGTGCCAGCAGCTTAAGCGTCTCGAACAATGAGCATTTATTC. Protein: CASSLSVSNNEHLF.

This clonotype was found many times. The CDR3 loop reads CASSPGGANEKLFF. For the CDR3, the DNA is TGTGCCAGCAGCCCGGGGGGGGCCAATGAAAAACTGTTTTTT. The chain combines TRBV28 with TRBJ1-4; TRBD1 might be the D (6 bases). Trimming left V 6 bases short and J 5 bases short, with 13 bases between. Germline CDR1 reads MDHEN; CDR2 reads SYDVKM. This CDR3 contains 14 residues.

This clonotype was observed at least ten times. The V gene is TRBV24-1, the J gene TRBJ2-1; TRBD2 matches 7 bases. J lost 5 bases, V lost 3 bases, and 3 bases had no gene match. The CDR3 spans 14 residues. Germline CDR1 KGHDR, CDR2 SFDVKD. The CDR3: CATSDPAGNNEQFF. The CDR3 nucleotides read TGTGCCACCAGTGATCCAGCGGGAAACAATGAGCAGTTCTTC.

Sample share makes this clonotype medium-sized. The chain is built from TRBV29-1 and TRBJ2-3, with TRBD2 identical over 8 bases. Germline assignment: CDR1 SQVTM and CDR2 ANQGSEA. With 7 bases clipped from V and 4 bases from J, the junction kept 10 bases outside the gene matches. The CDR3 consists of 14 residues. In nucleotides, the CDR3 is TGCAGCGCAACGGGAGCGGGGGCAGCAGATACGCAGTATTTT. As protein: CSATGAGAADTQYF.

Concerning this clonotype itself: Just one base apart from a much larger clone, this may be a read error. The genes are TRBV11-2 and TRBJ1-1; no reliable D call. V lost 5 bases, J lost 8 bases, and 9 bases lay in between. The CDR3 sequence is 11 residues long. Germline CDR1 and CDR2: SGHAT and FQNNGV. The CDR3 here is CASSHRGEAFF. CDR3 nucleotide sequence: TGTGCCAGCAGCCATCGTGGCGAAGCTTTCTTT. The full variable domain, with the rest looked up from reference TRBV11-2 and TRBJ1-1, is EAGVAQSPRYKIIEKRQSVAFWCNPISGHATLYWYQQILGQGPKLLIQFQNNGVVDDSQLPKDRFSAERLKGVDSTLKIQPAKLEDSAVYLCASSHRGEAFFGQGTRLTVV.

This chain uses TRBV6-2 or TRBV6-3 with TRBJ2-1, with 7 bases lining up with TRBD2. CDR1 and CDR2 (germline): MNHEY, SVGEGT. This CDR3 has 15 amino acids. CDR3 DNA sequence: TGTGTCAGTAGTTACACGGCGGGAGACCTCAATGAGCAGTTCTTC. Its protein is CVSSYTAGDLNEQFF.

Worth noting for this clonotype: A junction end diverges from the germline sequence, so it may reflect a read error. The V and J genes are TRBV13 and TRBJ2-1, with unresolved D. The CDR3 sequence is 11 residues long. Germline V gene lookup returns CDR1 PRHDT and CDR2 FYEKMQ (reference sequence). CDR3 sequence reads: CASSKYNEQFF. CDR3 in DNA: TGTGCCAGCAGCAAGTATAATGAGCAATTCTTC.

This chain uses TRBV7-8 with TRBJ2-7; D call uncertain. CDR3 size: 13 residues. V gave up 5 bases and J gave up 1 base, with 9 bases separating them. From germline, CDR1 is SGHVS and CDR2 FQNEAQ. CDR3 sequence (DNA): TGTGCCAGCAGCGATCTCGGTTCCTACGAGCAGTACTTC. Protein: CASSDLGSYEQYF. Supplemented by reference TRBV7-8 and TRBJ2-7, the full variable domain reads GAGVSQSPRYKVAKRGQDVALRCDPISGHVSLFWYQQALGQGPEFLTYFQNEAQLDKSGLPSDRFFAERPEGSVSTLKIQRTQQEDSAVYLCASSDLGSYEQYFGPGTRLTVT.

This clonotype was seen once. One end of the junction varies from germline; a read error may be responsible. CDR3 region: CAWVGRSTDTQYF. In DNA form, the CDR3 reads TGTGCCTGGGTGGGTAGGAGCACTGATACGCAGTATTTT. The rearrangement joins TRBV30 to TRBJ2-3; no clear D. This CDR3 comprises 13 residues. From germline, CDR1 is GTSNPN and CDR2 SVGIG (reference sequence).

The V and J genes are TRBV28 and TRBJ1-1, with TRBD1 matching 7 bases. CDR3 length: 15 residues. Germline values: CDR1 MDHEN, CDR2 SYDVKM. Unmatched junction bases numbered 14, after V lost 7 bases and J lost 6 bases. Written as DNA, the CDR3 is TGTGCCAGCATCCCCTCTCCGGACAGGTACGCTGAAGCTTTCTTT. It translates to CASIPSPDRYAEAFF.

This clonotype was recorded a few times. The chain employs TRBV6-2 or TRBV6-3 and TRBJ2-2, with 10 positions matching TRBD2. V shed 7 bases and J 5 bases; nucleotides not matched to a gene: 16. This CDR3 has 18 amino acids. Germline V gene sequence: CDR1 MNHEY, CDR2 SVGEGT. The chain's CDR3 is CASNRGALAGWNTGELFF. The CDR3 DNA sequence: TGTGCCAGCAACCGAGGGGCACTAGCGGGATGGAATACCGGGGAGCTGTTTTTT.

Regarding this clonotype: One junction end does not reproduce the germline sequence, and a read error may be involved. V usage is TRBV10-3 and J usage is TRBJ1-2; D unresolved. CDR3 size: 11 residues. Looked up from germline, CDR1 is ENHRY and CDR2 is SYGVKD. CDR3 in amino acids: CVIGESYGYTF. CDR3 in DNA: TGTGTCATCGGTGAGTCGTATGGCTACACCTTC.

Details on this clonotype: In this CDR3 the conserved last residue, phenylalanine or tryptophan, is missing, so a read error is likely. The DNA is omitted, as the CDR3 cannot be located on it reliably, and the CDR3 follows TCRdb's listing. The chain employs TRBV30 and TRBJ1-2; the table's TRBD1 call for D was not verified on the DNA. CDR1 GTSNPN and CDR2 SVGIG come from the germline V gene (reference sequence). The CDR3 is made up of 12 amino acids, end residues included. Here the CDR3 reads CVWTWDRLSYTL.

Turning to this clonotype: The junction differs from germline at one of its ends, possibly a read error. This rearrangement joins TRBV28 to TRBJ2-6; the D call may be TRBD1 or TRBD2 (6 bases each). CDR1 is MDHEN and CDR2 is SYDVKM in the germline V gene. The CDR3 has 19 residues. The CDR3 nucleotides are TGTGCCAGCAGTACACCGGGACAACTGGACTACTCTGGGGCCAACGTCATGATTTTC. Translating gives CASSTPGQLDYSGANVMIF.

This clonotype was seen many times. The rearrangement joins TRBV10-2 to TRBJ2-5; TRBD1 might be the D (5 bases). The CDR3 extends over 13 amino acids. Trimming cost V 3 bases and J 5 bases, with 10 bases left between them. Germline V gene sequence: CDR1 WSHSY, CDR2 SAAADI. CDR3 loop: CASSDTRAETQYF. CDR3 nucleotide sequence: TGCGCCAGCAGTGATACCAGGGCGGAGACCCAGTACTTC.

The genes are TRBV5-1 and TRBJ2-2, with 7 bases that match TRBD1. Trimming cost V 5 bases and J 10 bases; bases outside gene matches: 14. Germline CDR1 is SGHRS and CDR2 is YFSETQ. The CDR3 length is 15 residues. The CDR3 DNA follows: TGCGCCAGCAGAGACAGGGTCCCGAACACCTTGGAGCTGTTTTTT. Translating gives CASRDRVPNTLELFF.

The V call is TRBV29-1, the J call TRBJ2-1; either TRBD1 or TRBD2 may fit D (6 bases each). This CDR3 comprises 13 residues. Germline V lookup: CDR1 SQVTM, CDR2 ANQGSEA. Between the trimmed V and J ends, which lost 6 bases and 4 bases, there was a span of 13 bases. The CDR3 DNA follows: TGCAGCGTGCGACTAGGGGGGTACAATGAGCAGTTCTTC. Protein product: CSVRLGGYNEQFF.